This entry features one T cell receptor beta chain sequence. Germline values: CDR1 SGHKS, CDR2 YYEKEE (reference sequence). After removal of 0 bases from V and 6 bases from J, the junction contained 5 bases not matched to a gene. The CDR3 consists of 14 residues. The sample belongs to a study of blood T cell repertoires in COVID-19. The protocol was immunoSEQ multiplex PCR, while the TCRdb copy is restricted to in-frame clones and leaves out a portion. Among 140,000 to 150,000 clones listed, 75% to 90% were seen once. The clonotype originates from a man between 65 and 85 years old who had recovered from COVID-19. Material: peripheral blood. The V gene is TRBV5-5, the J gene TRBJ2-7; 8 bases agree with TRBD2. The CDR3 reads CASSLVAGTSEQYF. As DNA, the CDR3 is TGTGCCAGCAGCTTGGTAGCGGGAACTAGCGAGCAGTACTTC.